The rows below give T cell receptor beta chains drawn from one sample of a study of cytomegalovirus exposure and HLA in healthy donors. Generated by immunoSEQ multiplex PCR, the TCRdb table keeps only in-frame clones and is missing some. The table includes more than 150,000 clones, 80% to 85% detected once. The sequencing sample was made of PBMCs. Receptors were obtained from a woman between 18 and 29 years old in good health and CMV-seropositive. CDR3s leave out the opening cysteine and the closing phenylalanine or tryptophan. Clone size is given for some rows only: seen once, a few or many times, or a class if the clone is expanded.

clone_size: .
j_call: TRBJ1-1
v_call: TRBV5-1
cdr3_aa: ASSSGTGMTEAF

clone_size: .
j_call: TRBJ1-2
v_call: TRBV7-9
cdr3_aa: ASNPGTGRSSGYT

clone_size: .
j_call: TRBJ2-5
v_call: TRBV5-1
cdr3_aa: ASSFPSRGLRQETQY

clone_size: .
j_call: TRBJ2-4
v_call: TRBV28
cdr3_aa: ASTTLDRQEDIQY

clone_size: .
j_call: TRBJ1-2
v_call: TRBV28
cdr3_aa: ASTASDSYYGYT

clone_size: .
j_call: TRBJ1-2
v_call: TRBV12-5
cdr3_aa: ASGLSGSYGYT

clone_size: .
j_call: TRBJ1-2
v_call: TRBV6-1
cdr3_aa: ASSERSEGRRYT

clone_size: once
j_call: TRBJ1-1
v_call: TRBV9
cdr3_aa: ASSVGSGRTEAF

clone_size: .
j_call: TRBJ2-7
v_call: TRBV4-1
cdr3_aa: ASSQVSGEREQY

clone_size: .
j_call: TRBJ2-4
v_call: TRBV5-6
cdr3_aa: ASSLGTGVRENIQY

clone_size: .
j_call: TRBJ1-1
v_call: TRBV27
cdr3_aa: ASSPGANTEAF

clone_size: .
j_call: TRBJ2-2
v_call: TRBV7-3
cdr3_aa: ASSRDGGELF

clone_size: .
j_call: TRBJ1-2
v_call: TRBV11-2
cdr3_aa: ASSLDLDRVGYT

clone_size: .
j_call: TRBJ2-1
v_call: TRBV9
cdr3_aa: ASGSPVNNEQF

clone_size: .
j_call: TRBJ2-5
v_call: TRBV6-5
cdr3_aa: ASSTGLAGQETQY

clone_size: .
j_call: TRBJ1-4
v_call: TRBV9
cdr3_aa: ASSVGQTNEKLF

clone_size: .
j_call: TRBJ1-5
v_call: TRBV4-2
cdr3_aa: ASSQDEAGQPQH

clone_size: .
j_call: TRBJ1-5
v_call: TRBV2
cdr3_aa: ATSRDRGRGDQPQH

clone_size: few
j_call: TRBJ1-2
v_call: TRBV7-9
cdr3_aa: ASSLTGIDGYT

clone_size: once
j_call: TRBJ2-3
v_call: TRBV6-5
cdr3_aa: ASSSGGADTQY

clone_size: .
j_call: TRBJ2-5
v_call: TRBV4-1
cdr3_aa: ASSQDPPGGLQETQY

clone_size: .
j_call: TRBJ2-3
v_call: TRBV5-1
cdr3_aa: ASSWEGGPDTQY

clone_size: .
j_call: TRBJ1-2
v_call: TRBV4-3
cdr3_aa: ASSQENDRAYGYT

clone_size: .
j_call: TRBJ2-7
v_call: TRBV20-1
cdr3_aa: SASISYEQY

clone_size: .
j_call: TRBJ1-5
v_call: TRBV6-5
cdr3_aa: ARHNRADSNQPQH

clone_size: .
j_call: TRBJ2-5
v_call: TRBV9
cdr3_aa: ASSVAAGPQETQY

clone_size: .
j_call: TRBJ1-1
v_call: TRBV7-8
cdr3_aa: ASSSVPVMNTEAF

clone_size: .
j_call: TRBJ1-3
v_call: TRBV6-1
cdr3_aa: ASGRETGNTIY

clone_size: .
j_call: TRBJ2-2
v_call: TRBV9
cdr3_aa: ASSVGGGLLGELF